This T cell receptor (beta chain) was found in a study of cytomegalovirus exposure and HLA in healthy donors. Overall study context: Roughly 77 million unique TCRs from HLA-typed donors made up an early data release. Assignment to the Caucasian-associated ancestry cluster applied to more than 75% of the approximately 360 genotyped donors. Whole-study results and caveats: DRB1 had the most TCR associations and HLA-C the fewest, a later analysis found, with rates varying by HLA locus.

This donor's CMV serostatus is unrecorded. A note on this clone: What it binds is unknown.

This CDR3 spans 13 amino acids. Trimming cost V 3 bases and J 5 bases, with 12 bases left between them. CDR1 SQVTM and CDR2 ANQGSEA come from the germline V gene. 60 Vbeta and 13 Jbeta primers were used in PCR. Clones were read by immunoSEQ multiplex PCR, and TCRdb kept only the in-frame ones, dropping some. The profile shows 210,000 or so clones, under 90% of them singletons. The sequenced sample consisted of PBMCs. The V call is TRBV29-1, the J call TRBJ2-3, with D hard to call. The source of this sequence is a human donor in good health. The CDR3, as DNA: TGCAGCGTTGACACCCAGGCCGGAGATACGCAGTATTTT. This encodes CSVDTQAGDTQYF.